The source of this T cell receptor beta chain is a study of read filtering for tumor transcriptome and immune sequencing. Across the study: Among patients, roughly 17 were male and around 14 female, aged about 47 to 80 (mean approximately 71). By R-ISS, stages I, II and III held 8, 16 and 7 patients. IR-seq gave about 4.05 to 11 million TCR reads per sample; RNA-seq gave about 75 to 1,300.

In its sample, this clonotype was seen many times. Germline V gene lookup returns CDR1 SQVTM and CDR2 ANQGSEA. V was cut by 6 bases and J by 1 base, with 9 bases left in between. The CDR3 runs 12 residues. From 400 to 450 ng of RNA, a library with molecular barcoded alpha/delta and beta/gamma adaptors was made. TCRdb itself ran the reads through MiXCR, one entry per CDR3 protein. This sample has approximately 40,000 distinct CDR3 sequences, with 13% to 15% found just once. Source material: a population of CD138-negative cells sorted from bone marrow. The chain is built from TRBV29-1 and TRBJ1-1, with D possibly TRBD1 on 6 matching bases. The clonotype originates from a donor aged 40 or over with multiple myeloma. CDR3 sequence: CSVIQGNTEAFF. The DNA of the CDR3 is TGCAGCGTCATACAGGGGAACACTGAAGCTTTCTTT. The full variable domain, in which reference TRBV29-1 and TRBJ1-1 provide the parts outside the CDR3, is SAVISQKPSRDICQRGTSLTIQCQVDSQVTMMFWYRQQPGQSLTLIATANQGSEATYESGFVIDKFPISRPNLTFSTLTVSNMSPEDSSIYLCSVIQGNTEAFFGQGTRLTVV.